A single sample is the source of the 3 T cell receptor beta chains below, sequenced in a study of T cells in Graves' hyperthyroidism and ophthalmopathy. RNA transcripts were the template for amplifying TCR beta CDR3 regions. Carried out on the TCR CDR3, a first-round RT-PCR used the HTBI primer set. TCRdb recomputed calls from the multiplex PCR reads with MiXCR, one row per CDR3 protein. The data show a few hundred thousand distinct CDR3 sequences, around a sixth seen once. The sequenced material came from blood. These receptors came from a woman aged 45-60 years with Graves' hyperthyroidism.

This clonotype was recorded at least ten times. The rearrangement uses TRBV7-2 and TRBJ2-7, with 7 bases identical to TRBD1. The CDR3 loop spans 14 amino acids. Germline trimming cut 5 bases from V and 2 bases from J; bases unmatched to any gene: 6. Germline V CDR1 and CDR2: SGHTA, FQGNSA. The CDR3 is CASSPVQGAYEQYF. The CDR3 coding sequence is TGTGCCAGCAGCCCGGTCCAGGGGGCCTACGAGCAGTACTTC.

The gene calls are TRBV4-1 and TRBJ1-2; TRBD1 is a possible D gene (5 bases). The V end lost 0 bases, the J end lost 5 bases, and 13 bases lay between the germline ends. The CDR3 is made up of 15 amino acids. CDR1 is MGHRA and CDR2 is YSYEKL in the germline V gene. The CDR3 region is CASSQDWSGGYGYTF. CDR3 sequence (DNA): TGCGCCAGCAGCCAAGATTGGTCGGGGGGGTATGGCTACACCTTC.

This chain connects TRBV30 to TRBJ2-5; D is uncertain. V lost 0 bases to trimming and J lost 0 bases, with 8 bases between them. The CDR3 extends over 14 amino acids. Germline V gene sequence: CDR1 GTSNPN, CDR2 SVGIG (reference sequence). This chain's CDR3 is CAWSVSRYQETQYF. The CDR3 DNA reads TGTGCCTGGAGTGTTTCTCGGTACCAAGAGACCCAGTACTTC.